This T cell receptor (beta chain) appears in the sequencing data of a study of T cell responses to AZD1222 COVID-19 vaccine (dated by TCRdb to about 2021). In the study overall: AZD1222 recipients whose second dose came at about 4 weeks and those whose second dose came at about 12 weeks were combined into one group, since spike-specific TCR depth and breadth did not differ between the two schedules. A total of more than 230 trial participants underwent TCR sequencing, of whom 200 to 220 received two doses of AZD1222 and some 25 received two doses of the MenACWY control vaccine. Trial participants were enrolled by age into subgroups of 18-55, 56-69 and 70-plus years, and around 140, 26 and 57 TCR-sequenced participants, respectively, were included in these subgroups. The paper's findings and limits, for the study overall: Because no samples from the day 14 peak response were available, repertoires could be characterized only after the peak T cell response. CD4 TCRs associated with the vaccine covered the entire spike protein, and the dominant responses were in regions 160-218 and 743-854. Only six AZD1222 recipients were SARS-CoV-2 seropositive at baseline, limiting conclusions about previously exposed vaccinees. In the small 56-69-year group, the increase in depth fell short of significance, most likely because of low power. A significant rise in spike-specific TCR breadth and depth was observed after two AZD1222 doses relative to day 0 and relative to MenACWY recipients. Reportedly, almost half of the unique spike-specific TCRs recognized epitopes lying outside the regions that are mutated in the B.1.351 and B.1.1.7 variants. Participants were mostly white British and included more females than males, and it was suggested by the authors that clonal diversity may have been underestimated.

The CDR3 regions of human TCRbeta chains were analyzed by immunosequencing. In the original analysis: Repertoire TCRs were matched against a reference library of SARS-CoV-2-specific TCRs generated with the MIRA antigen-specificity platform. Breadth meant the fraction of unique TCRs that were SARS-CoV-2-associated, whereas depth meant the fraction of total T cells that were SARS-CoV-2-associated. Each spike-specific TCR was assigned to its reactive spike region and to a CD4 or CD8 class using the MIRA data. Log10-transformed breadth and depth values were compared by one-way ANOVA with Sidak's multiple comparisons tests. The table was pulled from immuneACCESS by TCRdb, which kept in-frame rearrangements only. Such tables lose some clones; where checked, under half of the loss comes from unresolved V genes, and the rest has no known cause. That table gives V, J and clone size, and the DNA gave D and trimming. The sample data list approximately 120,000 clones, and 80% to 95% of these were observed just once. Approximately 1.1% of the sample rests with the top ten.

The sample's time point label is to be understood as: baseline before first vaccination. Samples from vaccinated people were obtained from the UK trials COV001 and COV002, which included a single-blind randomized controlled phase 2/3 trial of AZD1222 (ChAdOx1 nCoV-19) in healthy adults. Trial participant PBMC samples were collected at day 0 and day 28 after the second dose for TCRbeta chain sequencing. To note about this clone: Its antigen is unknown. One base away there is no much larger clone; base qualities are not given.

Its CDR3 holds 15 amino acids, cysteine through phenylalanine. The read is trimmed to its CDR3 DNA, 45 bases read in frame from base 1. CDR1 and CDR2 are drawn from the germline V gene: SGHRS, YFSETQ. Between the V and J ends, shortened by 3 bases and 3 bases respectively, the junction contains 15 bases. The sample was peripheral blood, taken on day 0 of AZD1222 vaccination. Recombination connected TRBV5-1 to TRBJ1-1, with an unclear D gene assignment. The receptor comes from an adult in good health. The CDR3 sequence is CASSSRTAYHTEAFF. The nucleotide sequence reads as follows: TGCGCCAGCAGCTCAAGGACTGCCTACCACACTGAAGCTTTCTTT.